The entry below gives a single TCR beta chain sequence along with its context. What it binds is not known. UMIs that included a 6-nucleotide sample barcode were added by template switching, which took place during cDNA synthesis. The cDNA of both the TCRalpha and TCRbeta chains was subjected to two nested PCRs of around 15 and 9 cycles. No DNA is given; TCRdb re-called the 5' RACE reads and lists each CDR3 protein once. The sample yields fewer than 150,000 distinct CDR3 sequences, of which the top ten take up less than 2.5%. These data come from a study of monozygotic twins with inflammatory bowel disease. The study's findings and limits: The data gave no support to a single strong IBD-associated signal or clonotype. Immunosuppressive treatment differences may have increased patient repertoire variability.

CDR1 and CDR2 from the germline V gene are SGHTA and FQGNSA. The CDR3 contains 17 residues. The receptor was isolated from a human donor with ulcerative colitis or Crohn's disease, or a healthy co-twin of an affected twin (not recorded which). This chain links TRBV7-2 with TRBJ1-2; with no DNA, the TCRdb D assignment of TRBD1 cannot be verified. Sequences were obtained from blood. The CDR3 spells CASSLVGTGEIVNGYTF.